Described below is a single T cell receptor (beta chain) sequence and its context. Its cognate antigen is unknown. Possible read error: a much larger clone is one base away. This record belongs to a study of T cell repertoires in cytomegalovirus infection. Background on the study: Based on public TCR beta signatures, there were indications of CMV infection and of a matching HLA type.

Study outcomes and limitations: Dominating the ex vivo response were HLA-C-restricted CMV-specific TCR beta clonotypes. Summed frequency of shared TCR beta families picked out CMV carriers who also had the relevant HLA.

TCRdb processed the reads anew with MiXCR; each CDR3 protein has one entry. The sample includes over 100,000 distinct CDR3 sequences, around a tenth of them seen just once. This clonotype originated in a human donor in good health (CMV status not recorded). Some clones in this sample may be carry-over from other donors' samples. Source material: PBMCs, sequenced either directly or after in vitro stimulation (not recorded which).

The CDR3 DNA sequence: TGCGCCAGCAGCTTGCGGAGAACTACCTACAATGAGCAGTTCTTC. This gives the protein CASSLRRTTYNEQFF. The rearrangement uses TRBV5-1 and TRBJ2-1; D gene ambiguous. Trimming pared 1 base from V and 2 bases from J, leaving 10 bases between. Per germline, CDR1 SGHRS and CDR2 YFSETQ. The length of the CDR3 is 15 residues. Full variable domain (rest looked up from reference TRBV5-1 and TRBJ2-1): KAGVTQTPRYLIKTRGQQVTLSCSPISGHRSVSWYQQTPGQGLQFLFEYFSETQRNKGNFPGRFSGRQFSNSRSEMNVSTLELGDSALYLCASSLRRTTYNEQFFGPGTRLTVL.